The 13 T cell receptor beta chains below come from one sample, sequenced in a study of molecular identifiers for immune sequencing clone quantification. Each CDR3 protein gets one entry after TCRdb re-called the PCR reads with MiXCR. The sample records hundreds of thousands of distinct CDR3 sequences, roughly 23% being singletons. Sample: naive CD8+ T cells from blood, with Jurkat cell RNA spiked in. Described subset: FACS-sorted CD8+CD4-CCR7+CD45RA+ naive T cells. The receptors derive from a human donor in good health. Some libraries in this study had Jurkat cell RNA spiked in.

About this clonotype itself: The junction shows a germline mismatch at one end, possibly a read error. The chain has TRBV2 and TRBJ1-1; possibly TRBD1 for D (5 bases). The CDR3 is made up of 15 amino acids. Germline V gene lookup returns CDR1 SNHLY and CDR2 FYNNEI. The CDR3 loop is CASSEVGGMNTEALF. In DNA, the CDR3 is TGTGCCAGCAGTGAAGTTGGGGGAATGAACACTGAGGCTCTCTTT.

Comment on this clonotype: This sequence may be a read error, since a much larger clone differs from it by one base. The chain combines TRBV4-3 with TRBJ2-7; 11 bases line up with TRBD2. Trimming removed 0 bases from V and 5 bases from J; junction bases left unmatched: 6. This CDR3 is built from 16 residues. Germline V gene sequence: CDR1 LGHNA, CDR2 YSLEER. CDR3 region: CASSQDIAGGPHEQYF. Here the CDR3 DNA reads TGCGCCAGCAGCCAAGATATAGCGGGAGGGCCCCACGAGCAGTACTTC.

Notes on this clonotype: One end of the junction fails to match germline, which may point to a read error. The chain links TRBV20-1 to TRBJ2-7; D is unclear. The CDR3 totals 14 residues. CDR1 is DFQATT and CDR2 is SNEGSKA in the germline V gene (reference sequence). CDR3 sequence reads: CSVPSSVTSYELYF. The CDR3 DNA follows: TGCAGTGTGCCTTCCTCCGTCACCTCCTACGAGCTGTACTTC.

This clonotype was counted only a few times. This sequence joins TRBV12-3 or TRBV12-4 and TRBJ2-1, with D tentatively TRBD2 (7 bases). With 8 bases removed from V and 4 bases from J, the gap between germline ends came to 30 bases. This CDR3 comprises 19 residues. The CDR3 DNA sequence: TGTGCCAGCGCACTCTTTGAGGGGGGGGCCTCTGGCCAATACAATGAGCAGTTCTTC. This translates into CASALFEGGASGQYNEQFF.

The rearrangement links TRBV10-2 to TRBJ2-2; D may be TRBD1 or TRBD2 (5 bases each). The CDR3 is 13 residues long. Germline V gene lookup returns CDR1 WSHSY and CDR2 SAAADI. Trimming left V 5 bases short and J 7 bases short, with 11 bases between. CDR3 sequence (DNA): TGCGCCAGCAGTCCGGGGCGTATCGGGGAGCTGTTTTTT. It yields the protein CASSPGRIGELFF.

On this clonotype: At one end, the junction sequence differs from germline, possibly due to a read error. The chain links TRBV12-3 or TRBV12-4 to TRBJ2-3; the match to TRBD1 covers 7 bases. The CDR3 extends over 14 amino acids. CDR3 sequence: CASSFGTDADTLYF. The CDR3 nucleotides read TGTGCCAGCAGTTTTGGGACAGACGCAGATACGCTGTATTTT.

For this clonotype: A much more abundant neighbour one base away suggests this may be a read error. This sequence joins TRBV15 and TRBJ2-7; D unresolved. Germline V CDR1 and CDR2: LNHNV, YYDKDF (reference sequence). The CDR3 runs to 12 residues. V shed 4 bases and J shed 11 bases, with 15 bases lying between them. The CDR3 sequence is CATSTPLGLEYF. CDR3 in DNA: TGTGCCACCAGCACCCCTCTGGGCCTCGAGTACTTC.

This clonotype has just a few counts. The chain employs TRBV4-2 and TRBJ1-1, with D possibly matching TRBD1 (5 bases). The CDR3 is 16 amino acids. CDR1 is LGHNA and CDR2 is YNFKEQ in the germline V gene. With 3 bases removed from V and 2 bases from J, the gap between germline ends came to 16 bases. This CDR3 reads CASSHGGEGGNTEAFF. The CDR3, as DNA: TGTGCCAGCAGCCATGGGGGAGAGGGCGGTAACACTGAAGCTTTCTTT.

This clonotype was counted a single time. CDR3 nucleotides: TGTGCCAGCAGCTTAGATCCCGGGGGGGTAGTCAATGAGCAGTTCTTC. Amino acids: CASSLDPGGVVNEQFF. The chain employs TRBV7-2 and TRBJ2-1; 8 bases align to TRBD2. V dropped 1 base and J dropped 6; count of bases not matched to a gene: 8. The CDR3 consists of 16 residues. From germline, CDR1 is SGHTA and CDR2 FQGNSA.

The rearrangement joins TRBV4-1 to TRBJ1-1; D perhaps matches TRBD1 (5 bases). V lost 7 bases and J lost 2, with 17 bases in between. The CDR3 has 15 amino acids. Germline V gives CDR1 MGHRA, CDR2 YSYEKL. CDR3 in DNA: TGCGCCAGCACAGCAGGGTTAGGTGTTAACACTGAAGCTTTCTTT. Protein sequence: CASTAGLGVNTEAFF.

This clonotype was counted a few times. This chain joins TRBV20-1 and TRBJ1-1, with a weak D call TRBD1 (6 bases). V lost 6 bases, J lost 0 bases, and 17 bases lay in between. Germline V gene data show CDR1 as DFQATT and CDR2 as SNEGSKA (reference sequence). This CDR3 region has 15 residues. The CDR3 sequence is CSAYPQQGLNTEAFF. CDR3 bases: TGCAGTGCCTACCCTCAACAGGGATTGAACACTGAAGCTTTCTTT.

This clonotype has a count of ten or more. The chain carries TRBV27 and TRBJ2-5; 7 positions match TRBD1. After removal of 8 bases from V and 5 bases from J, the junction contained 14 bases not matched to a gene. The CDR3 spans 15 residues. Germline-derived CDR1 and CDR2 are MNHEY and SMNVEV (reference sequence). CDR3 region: CASAESGGLEETQYF. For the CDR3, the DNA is TGTGCCAGCGCCGAGTCAGGGGGTCTCGAGGAGACCCAGTACTTC.

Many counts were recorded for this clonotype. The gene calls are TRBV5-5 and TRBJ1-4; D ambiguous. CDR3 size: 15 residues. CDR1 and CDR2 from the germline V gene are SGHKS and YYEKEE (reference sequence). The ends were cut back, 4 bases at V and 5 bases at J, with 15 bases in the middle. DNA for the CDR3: TGTGCCAGCAGCACCGGGGAGGGCGGCAATGAAAAACTGTTTTTT. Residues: CASSTGEGGNEKLFF.